This T cell receptor (beta chain) was recorded in a study of high-grade serous ovarian cancer treatment subgroups (TCRdb year 2021). About the full investigation: A mean of around 15,000 reads and fewer than 8,500 unique TCR beta rearrangements per sample was generated by sequencing. Of the approximately 30 patients in the cohort, around ten had no residual disease after primary surgery (R0), around ten were excellent NACT responders, and around ten were poor NACT responders. Under a laparoscopic triage algorithm, patients with high-grade serous ovarian cancer were grouped by complete gross resection or by neoadjuvant chemotherapy response, and the study profiled the TCR beta repertoires of these patients. One primary tumor sample and two metastatic tumor samples were collected from each patient, for a total of over 85 samples. On the study overall, not on this receptor specifically: Because bulk tumor TCR sequencing provided no spatial information, insight into HGSC tumor complexity and diversity was limited. TCR repertoire analyses focused on CDR3; CDR1 and CDR2 were not analyzed. TCR clonal relatedness showed a positive correlation with neoantigen level and a trend toward positive correlation with copy number variation and mutation load from whole-genome sequencing. Repertoire similarity ranging from about 0.11 to 0.85 was observed between tumors from the same patient, whereas almost no similarity was observed between different patients.

Of note for this clone: Its antigen specificity is not known. Base-call qualities are not available, and no considerably larger clone is one nucleotide away.

Tumor samples were obtained before definitive surgery or chemotherapy. Genomic DNA was extracted by the MD Anderson Biospecimen Extraction Resource, and TCR sequencing was done by the MD Anderson Cancer Genomics Laboratory. The 70 to 90 tumor samples underwent high-throughput TCR profiling using ImmunoSEQ. The original pipeline was this. Richness (unique productive sequences), clonality, evenness and relatedness were included as repertoire diversity metrics, and similarity between samples was assessed with the Bhattacharyya coefficient. Conclusions stayed consistent in a sensitivity analysis that left out TCRs with fewer than two reads. TCRdb took this table from immuneACCESS and kept in-frame rearrangements with V and J called. Such tables lack part of the clones; where checked against another copy, unresolved V genes explain under half of the gap, and the rest is unexplained. V and J calls and clone size are copied from that table; D and trimming were computed from the DNA. Counted in this sample were around 3,200 clones; roughly 60% of them appeared once. 9.7% of the sample belongs to the ten largest clones.

Sequenced: tumor tissue. The sequence was obtained from a human donor with high-grade serous ovarian cancer.

This receptor carries the CDR3 CASGLATSRWQETQYF. The DNA sequence is as follows: TGTGCTAGTGGTTTGGCGACTAGTCGGTGGCAAGAGACCCAGTACTTC. This receptor chain uses TRBV12-5 and TRBJ2-5, and the D gene may be TRBD2, 6 bases matching. The trim is 1 base for V and 2 bases for J, with a gap of 14 bases between the germline ends. There are 16 amino acids in the CDR3, from cysteine to phenylalanine inclusive. The entry retains the CDR3 DNA only, 48 bases that are in frame from base 1. The germline V gene sets CDR1 to LGHNT and CDR2 to FRNRAP.